This T cell receptor (beta chain) was captured by sequencing in a study of CD8 T cells in ankylosing spondylitis. Study-wide results and limits: CD8+ cells made up the disease-linked clones, which were relatively rare in peripheral blood. Reportedly, disease-linked clones are significantly enriched in ankylosing spondylitis patients' matched synovial fluid.

TCRdb re-called the 5' RACE reads with MiXCR, one entry per CDR3 protein. The data show about 300,000 distinct CDR3 sequences, 11% seen once. The V gene end was trimmed by 6 bases and the J gene end by 7 bases; junction bases not matched to a gene: 7. The CDR3 sequence is 15 residues long. This clonotype was found many times. Its antigen is currently unknown. Sequenced material: blood, either unsorted or a sorted T cell fraction (not recorded which). The receptor's source is a female donor with ankylosing spondylitis or in good health (not recorded which). The chain combines TRBV12-3 or TRBV12-4 with TRBJ1-6, with 9 bases aligning to TRBD1. CDR3 in amino acids: CASSFTGTGNSPLHF. As DNA, the CDR3 is TGTGCCAGCAGCTTTACCGGGACAGGGAATTCACCCCTCCACTTT.